This T cell receptor beta chain was captured in a study of blood T cell repertoires in COVID-19. Study overall: Samples representing acute and convalescent COVID-19 were sourced from the United States, Italy and Spain.

V was pared by 6 bases and J by 7 bases, with 7 bases of the junction left unmatched. The germline CDR1 and CDR2 sequences are SGHTA and FQGNSA. The CDR3 sequence is 13 residues long. One Seattle source followed patients from active infection through their disease course. Original data processing: For nucleated cells, counts were estimated from reference gene primer amplification. Libraries were prepared by immunoSEQ multiplex PCR; TCRdb keeps only in-frame clonotypes and omits some of them. The V and J calls and clone size come from that table; D and trimming were worked out from the DNA. The repertoire includes approximately 190,000 clones, 82% of them detected once, and approximately 7.8% sits in the top ten.

Sample: peripheral blood. The TCR sequence derives from a woman aged 55-70 years with COVID-19, enrolled during active disease. The V call is TRBV7-2, the J call TRBJ2-7; TRBD1 matches 9 bases. The CDR3 region is CASRTGGGREQYF. The CDR3 nucleotides are TGTGCCAGCAGGACAGGGGGGGGTAGGGAGCAGTACTTC.